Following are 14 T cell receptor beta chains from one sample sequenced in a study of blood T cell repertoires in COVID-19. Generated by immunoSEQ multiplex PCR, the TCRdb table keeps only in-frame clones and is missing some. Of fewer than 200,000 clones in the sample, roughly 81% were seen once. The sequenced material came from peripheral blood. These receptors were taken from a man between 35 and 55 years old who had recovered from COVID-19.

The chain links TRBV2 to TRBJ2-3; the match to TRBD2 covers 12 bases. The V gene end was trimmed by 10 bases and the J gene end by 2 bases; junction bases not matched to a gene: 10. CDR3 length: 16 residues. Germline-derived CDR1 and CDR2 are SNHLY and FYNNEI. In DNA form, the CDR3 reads TGTGCCACCACGAAAGGACTAGCGGGGAACACAGATACGCAGTATTTT. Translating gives CATTKGLAGNTDTQYF.

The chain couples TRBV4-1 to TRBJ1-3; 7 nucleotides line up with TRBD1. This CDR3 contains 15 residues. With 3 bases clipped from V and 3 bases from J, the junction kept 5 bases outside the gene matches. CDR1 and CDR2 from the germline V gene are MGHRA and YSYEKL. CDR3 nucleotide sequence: TGCGCCAGCAGCCAGTCCCAGGGGGTTGGAAACACCATATATTTT. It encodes CASSQSQGVGNTIYF.

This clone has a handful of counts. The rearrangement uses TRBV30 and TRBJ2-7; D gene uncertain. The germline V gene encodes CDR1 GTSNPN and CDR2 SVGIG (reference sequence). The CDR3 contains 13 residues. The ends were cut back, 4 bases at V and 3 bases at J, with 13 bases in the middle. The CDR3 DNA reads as TGTGCCTGGAACCTTGGCGGATACTACGAGCAGTACTTC. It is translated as CAWNLGGYYEQYF.

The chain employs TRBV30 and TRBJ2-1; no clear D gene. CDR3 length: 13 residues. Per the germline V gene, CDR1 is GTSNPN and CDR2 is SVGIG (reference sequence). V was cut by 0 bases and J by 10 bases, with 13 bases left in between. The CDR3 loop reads CAWSVPGELEQFF. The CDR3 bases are TGTGCCTGGAGTGTACCCGGAGAATTGGAGCAGTTCTTC.

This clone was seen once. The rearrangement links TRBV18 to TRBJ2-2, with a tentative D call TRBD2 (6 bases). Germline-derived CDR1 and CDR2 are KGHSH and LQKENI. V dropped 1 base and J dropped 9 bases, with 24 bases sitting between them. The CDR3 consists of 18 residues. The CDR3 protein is CASSPRSVPPTRARELFF. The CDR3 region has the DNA TGTGCCAGCTCACCACGTTCTGTGCCTCCGACTAGGGCTAGGGAGCTGTTTTTT.

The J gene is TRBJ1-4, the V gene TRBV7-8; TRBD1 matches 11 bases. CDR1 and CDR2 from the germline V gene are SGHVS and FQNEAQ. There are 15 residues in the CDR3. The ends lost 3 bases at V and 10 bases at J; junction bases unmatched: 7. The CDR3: CASSFSPGQGGKLFF. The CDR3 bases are TGTGCCAGCAGCTTCAGTCCGGGACAGGGGGGAAAACTGTTTTTT.

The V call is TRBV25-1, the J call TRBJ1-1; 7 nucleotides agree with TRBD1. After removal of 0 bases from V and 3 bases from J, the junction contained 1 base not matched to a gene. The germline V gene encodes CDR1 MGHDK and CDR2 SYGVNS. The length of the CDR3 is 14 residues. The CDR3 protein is CASSEYRGYTEAFF. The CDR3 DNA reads TGTGCCAGCAGTGAATACAGGGGGTACACTGAAGCTTTCTTT.

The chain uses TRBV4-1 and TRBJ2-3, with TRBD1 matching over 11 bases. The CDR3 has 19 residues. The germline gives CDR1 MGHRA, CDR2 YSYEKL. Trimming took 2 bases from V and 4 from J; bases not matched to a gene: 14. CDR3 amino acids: CASSQPGSGWTGGADTQYF. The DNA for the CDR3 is TGCGCCAGCAGCCAACCAGGATCGGGGTGGACAGGGGGCGCAGATACGCAGTATTTT.

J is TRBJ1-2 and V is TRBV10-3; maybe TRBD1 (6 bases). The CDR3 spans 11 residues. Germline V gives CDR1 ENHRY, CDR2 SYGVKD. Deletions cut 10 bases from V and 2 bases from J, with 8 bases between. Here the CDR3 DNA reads TGTGCCACGGGACAAAACTATGGCTACACCTTC. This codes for CATGQNYGYTF.

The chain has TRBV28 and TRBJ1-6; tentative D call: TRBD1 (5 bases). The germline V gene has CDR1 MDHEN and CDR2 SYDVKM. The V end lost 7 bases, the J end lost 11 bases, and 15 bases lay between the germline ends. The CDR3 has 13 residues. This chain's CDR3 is CASNGPVGAPLHF. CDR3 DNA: TGTGCCAGCAACGGTCCGGTAGGGGCACCCCTCCACTTT.

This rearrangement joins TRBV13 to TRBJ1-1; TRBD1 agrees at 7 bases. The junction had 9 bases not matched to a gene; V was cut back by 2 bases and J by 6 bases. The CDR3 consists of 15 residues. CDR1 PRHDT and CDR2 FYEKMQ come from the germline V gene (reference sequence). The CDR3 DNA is TGTGCCAGCAGCTTAACAGGGGACTTTGAGGCTGAAGCTTTCTTT. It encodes CASSLTGDFEAEAFF.

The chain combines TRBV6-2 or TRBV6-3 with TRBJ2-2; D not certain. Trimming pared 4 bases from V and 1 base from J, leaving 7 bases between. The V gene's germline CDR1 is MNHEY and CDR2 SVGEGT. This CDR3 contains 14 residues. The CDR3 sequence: CASSFPRNTGELFF. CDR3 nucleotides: TGTGCCAGCAGTTTTCCCAGGAACACCGGGGAGCTGTTTTTT.

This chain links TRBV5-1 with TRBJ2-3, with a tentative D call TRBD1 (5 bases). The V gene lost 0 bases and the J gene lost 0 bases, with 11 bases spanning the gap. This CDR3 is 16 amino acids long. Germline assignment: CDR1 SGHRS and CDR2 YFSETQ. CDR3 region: CASSLGGVGSTDTQYF. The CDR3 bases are TGCGCCAGCAGCTTGGGGGGCGTGGGAAGCACAGATACGCAGTATTTT.

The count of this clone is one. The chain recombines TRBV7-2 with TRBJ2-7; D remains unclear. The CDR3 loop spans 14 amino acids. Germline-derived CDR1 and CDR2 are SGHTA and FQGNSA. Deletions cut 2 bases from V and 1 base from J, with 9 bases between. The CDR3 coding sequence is TGTGCCAGCAGCTTATTCGACGGGTCCTACGAGCAGTACTTC. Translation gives CASSLFDGSYEQYF.